This TCR beta chain originates from a study of Graves' ophthalmopathy and Graves' hyperthyroidism. Study context: Peripheral blood collection took place at initial diagnosis, before any treatment.

The V gene's germline CDR1 is GTSNPN and CDR2 SVGIG (reference sequence). V shed 6 bases and J shed 6 bases, with 11 bases lying between them. This CDR3 is built from 12 residues. Amplification of TCR beta CDR3 regions used RNA transcripts. First-round RT-PCR with HTBI primers preceded a second-round multiplex PCR. TCRdb ran MiXCR on the multiplex PCR reads and lists one entry per CDR3 protein. The repertoire holds hundreds of thousands of distinct CDR3 sequences, roughly 41% seen once, with roughly 3.5% in the top ten. In donors with ophthalmopathy, activity was moderate-to-severe, with CAS ≥3, NOSPECS ≥4 and duration under 3 months.

The rearrangement joins TRBV30 to TRBJ1-4; D gene uncertain. The sequence derives from an adult man with Graves' ophthalmopathy. Material: peripheral blood. The CDR3 is CACRGDDEKLFF. The CDR3 DNA sequence: TGTGCCTGCCGGGGTGACGATGAAAAACTGTTTTTT.